A selection of T cell receptor beta chains follows, all from one sample in a study of early T cells in non-severe SARS-CoV-2 infection. MiXCR, applied by TCRdb to the 5' RACE reads, yields one record per CDR3 protein. This table holds around 88,000 distinct CDR3 sequences, about an eighth found once. Sequencing used whole blood. These TCRs come from an adult who was a healthcare worker with PCR-confirmed SARS-CoV-2 infection or an uninfected control (not recorded which). Each CDR3 is given with its conserved first and last residue. Fields, in order: J gene, D gene, V gene, clone size, CDR3 length, CDR3 DNA, CDR3 protein. The D gene is left open where the match is weak. Rows give clone size only sometimes, using once, few, many, or a class for an expanded clone.

J: TRBJ2-3; D: TRBD1; V: TRBV12-3/TRBV12-4; size: .; length: 14; DNA: TGTGCCAGCAGAAGGACAGGGGACAGGGATACGCAGTATTTT; CDR3: CASRRTGDRDTQYF
J: TRBJ2-4; D: TRBD1; V: TRBV4-1; size: many; length: 15; DNA: TGCGCCAGCAGCCTCGGACAGGTAGCCAAAAACATTCAGTACTTC; CDR3: CASSLGQVAKNIQYF
J: TRBJ1-2; D: .; V: TRBV27; size: few; length: 13; DNA: TGTGCCAGCAGTTTATCGGACCGCCGCGTCTACACCTTC; CDR3: CASSLSDRRVYTF
J: TRBJ2-7; D: TRBD2; V: TRBV20-1; size: many; length: 16; DNA: TGCAGTGCTTTCCGCGCCGGACTAGCGGGCTCCTACGAGCAGTACTTC; CDR3: CSAFRAGLAGSYEQYF
J: TRBJ1-5; D: .; V: TRBV11-2; size: few; length: 13; DNA: TGTGCCAGCAGCTGGACAGATTATCAGCCCCAGCATTTT; CDR3: CASSWTDYQPQHF
J: TRBJ2-1; D: .; V: TRBV9; size: few; length: 16; DNA: TGTGCCAGCAGCGTACAAGTGGCGGTGACCTACAATGAGCAGTTCTTC; CDR3: CASSVQVAVTYNEQFF
J: TRBJ2-3; D: .; V: TRBV29-1; size: many; length: 15; DNA: TGCAGCGTGGAACTTAGGGGGGGCCGCACAGATACGCAGTATTTT; CDR3: CSVELRGGRTDTQYF
J: TRBJ2-7; D: .; V: TRBV19; size: few; length: 14; DNA: TGTGCCAGTAAAATCACAGGGCCCTCCTACGAGCAGTACTTC; CDR3: CASKITGPSYEQYF
J: TRBJ2-7; D: TRBD2; V: TRBV28; size: .; length: 16; DNA: TGTGCCAGCAGTTTAGCTAGCGGGAGGGCCACCTACGAGCAGTACTTC; CDR3: CASSLASGRATYEQYF
J: TRBJ1-1; D: .; V: TRBV7-9; size: few; length: 15; DNA: TGTGCCAGCAGCTACCCCGACAGCCCCAACACTGAAGCTTTCTTT; CDR3: CASSYPDSPNTEAFF
J: TRBJ2-3; D: .; V: TRBV3-1; size: .; length: 14; DNA: TGTGCCAGCAGCCAGGTCCCGGGGGCAGATACGCAGTATTTT; CDR3: CASSQVPGADTQYF
J: TRBJ2-4; D: .; V: TRBV29-1; size: few; length: 13; DNA: TGCAGCGTCGGCAGGGGAGCCAAAAACATTCAGTACTTC; CDR3: CSVGRGAKNIQYF
J: TRBJ1-1; D: TRBD1; V: TRBV7-8; size: few; length: 14; DNA: TGTGCCAGCAGCTCCGACAGGGGAAACACTGAAGCTTTCTTT; CDR3: CASSSDRGNTEAFF
J: TRBJ2-7; D: TRBD1; V: TRBV15; size: few; length: 14; DNA: TGTGCCACCAGCAGTACAGGGGGCATCTACGAGCAGTACTTC; CDR3: CATSSTGGIYEQYF
J: TRBJ1-1; D: .; V: TRBV18; size: .; length: 13; DNA: TGTGCCAGCTCATTGGCGGAGACCACTGAAGCTTTCTTT; CDR3: CASSLAETTEAFF
J: TRBJ2-1; D: .; V: TRBV25-1; size: few; length: 11; DNA: TGTGCCAGCAGTGATGGAGATGAGCAGTTCTTC; CDR3: CASSDGDEQFF
J: TRBJ2-5; D: .; V: TRBV7-3; size: .; length: 16; DNA: TGTGCCAGCAGCTTTTCGGCCCGTGGGGGGCAGGAGACCCAGTACTTC; CDR3: CASSFSARGGQETQYF
J: TRBJ2-1; D: .; V: TRBV9; size: few; length: 16; DNA: TGTGCCAGCAGCCCAACCGGACAGAGCTCCTACAATGAGCAGTTCTTC; CDR3: CASSPTGQSSYNEQFF
J: TRBJ1-1; D: .; V: TRBV14; size: .; length: 16; DNA: TGTGCCAGCAGCCAAGATCCCGGGGGCCAATTCCCTGAAGCTTTCTTT; CDR3: CASSQDPGGQFPEAFF